This T cell receptor (beta chain) was captured by sequencing in a study of T cell repertoires in cytomegalovirus infection. Concerning this clonotype: As yet, its antigen is unknown.

From the reads, TCRdb called clonotypes with MiXCR, one entry per CDR3 protein. The sample has around 78,000 distinct CDR3 sequences, 20% to 30% seen once. The CDR3 contains 14 residues. Unmatched junction bases numbered 6, after V lost 6 bases and J lost 4 bases. This sequence was found in a human donor in good health (CMV status not recorded). Some clones in this sample may be carry-over from other donors' samples. Sequencing was performed on CD8+ T cells from cultured PBMCs, taken from culture after CMV antigen stimulation. This chain joins TRBV12-3 or TRBV12-4 and TRBJ2-3; TRBD1 aligns across 8 bases. The CDR3 nucleotides read TGTGCCAGCAGCTATCAGGGGGCAGCAGATACGCAGTATTTT. Protein product: CASSYQGAADTQYF.